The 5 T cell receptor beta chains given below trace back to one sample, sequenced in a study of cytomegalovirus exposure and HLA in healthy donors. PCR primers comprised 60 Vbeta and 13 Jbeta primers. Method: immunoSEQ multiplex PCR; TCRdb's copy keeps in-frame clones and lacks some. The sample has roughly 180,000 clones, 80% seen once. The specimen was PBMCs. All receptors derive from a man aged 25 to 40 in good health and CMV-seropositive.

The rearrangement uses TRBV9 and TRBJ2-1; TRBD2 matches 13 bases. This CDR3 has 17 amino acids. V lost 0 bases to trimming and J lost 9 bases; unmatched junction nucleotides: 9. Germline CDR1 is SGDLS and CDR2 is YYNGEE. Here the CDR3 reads CASSVAPGTSGIGEQFF. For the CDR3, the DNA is TGTGCCAGCAGCGTAGCCCCCGGGACTAGCGGGATAGGTGAGCAGTTCTTC.

DNA for the CDR3: TGTGCCAGCAGTGAGTTATATACGGACACCGGGGAGCTGTTTTTT. It encodes CASSELYTDTGELFF. The chain employs TRBV2 and TRBJ2-2; D gene unclear. Germline V gene sequence: CDR1 SNHLY, CDR2 FYNNEI. This CDR3 has 15 amino acids. Deletions cut 3 bases from V and 3 bases from J, with 11 bases between.

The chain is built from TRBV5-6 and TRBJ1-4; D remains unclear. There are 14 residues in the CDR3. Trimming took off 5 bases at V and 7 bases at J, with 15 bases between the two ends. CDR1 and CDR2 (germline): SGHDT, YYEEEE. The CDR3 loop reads CASSPRRVGEKLFF. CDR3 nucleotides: TGTGCCAGCAGTCCACGGAGGGTAGGTGAAAAACTGTTTTTT.

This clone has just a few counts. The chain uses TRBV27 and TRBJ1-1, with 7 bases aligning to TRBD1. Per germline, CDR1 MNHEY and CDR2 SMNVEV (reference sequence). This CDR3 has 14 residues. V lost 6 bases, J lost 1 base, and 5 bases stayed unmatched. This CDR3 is CASSRGQTNTEAFF. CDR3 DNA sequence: TGTGCCAGCAGCCGGGGACAGACGAACACTGAAGCTTTCTTT.

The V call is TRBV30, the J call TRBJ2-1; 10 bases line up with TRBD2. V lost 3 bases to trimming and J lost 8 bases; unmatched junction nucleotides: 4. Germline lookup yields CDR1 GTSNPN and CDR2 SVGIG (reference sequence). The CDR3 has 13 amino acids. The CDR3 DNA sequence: TGTGCCTGGAGCACCGGGACTAGCGATGAGCAGTTCTTC. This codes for CAWSTGTSDEQFF.